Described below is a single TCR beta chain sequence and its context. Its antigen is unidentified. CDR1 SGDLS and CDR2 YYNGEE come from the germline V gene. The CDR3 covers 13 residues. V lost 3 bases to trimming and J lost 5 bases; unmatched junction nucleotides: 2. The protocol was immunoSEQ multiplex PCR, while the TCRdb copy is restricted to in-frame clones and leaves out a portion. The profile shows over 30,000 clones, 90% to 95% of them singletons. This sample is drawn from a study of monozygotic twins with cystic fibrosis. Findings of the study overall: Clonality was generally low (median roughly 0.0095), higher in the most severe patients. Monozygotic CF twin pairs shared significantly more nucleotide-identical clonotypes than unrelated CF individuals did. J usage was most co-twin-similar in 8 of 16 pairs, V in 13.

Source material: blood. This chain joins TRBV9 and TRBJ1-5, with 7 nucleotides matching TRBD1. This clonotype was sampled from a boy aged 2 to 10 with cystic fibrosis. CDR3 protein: CASSGQGDQPQHF. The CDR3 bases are TGTGCCAGCAGCGGACAGGGCGATCAGCCCCAGCATTTT.